These T cell receptor beta chains were read from a single sample in a study of blood T cell repertoires in COVID-19. Libraries were prepared by immunoSEQ multiplex PCR; TCRdb keeps only in-frame clonotypes and omits some of them. This repertoire shows tens of thousands of clones, approximately 89% found once; its top ten account for roughly 15%. The sample taken for sequencing was peripheral blood. All receptors come from a man in his 60s with active or convalescent COVID-19. CDR3s include the opening cysteine and the closing phenylalanine or tryptophan. A D gene is named only where the DNA matches it firmly. Not all rows give a size; the values are once, few, many and, for expanded clones, a class.

V	size	J	length	D	DNA	CDR3
TRBV25-1	-	TRBJ2-1	13	-	TGTGCCAGCAGAGCAGACGTCAGGGGCGAGCAGTTCTTC	CASRADVRGEQFF
TRBV28	-	TRBJ2-7	11	-	TGTGCCAGCACCGACACCTACGAGCAGTACTTC	CASTDTYEQYF
TRBV5-6	-	TRBJ2-7	14	-	TGTGCCAGCAGCTTTCGGACTGTTACCTACGAGCAGTACTTC	CASSFRTVTYEQYF
TRBV19	once	TRBJ2-6	14	TRBD1	TGTGCCAGTAGTATTGGACAGGGTCGGAACGTCCTGACTTTC	CASSIGQGRNVLTF
TRBV28	-	TRBJ1-4	15	TRBD1	TGTGCCAGCAGTTCCCGACAGGGGCTCTGGGAAAAACTGTTTTTT	CASSSRQGLWEKLFF
TRBV4-3	-	TRBJ2-5	21	TRBD2	TGCGCCAGCAGCCAAGAATACCCCGGGACTAGCGGGGGGCGAATCGGCCAGACCCAGTACTTC	CASSQEYPGTSGGRIGQTQYF
TRBV5-1	few	TRBJ1-3	15	-	TGCGCCAGCAGCTTGGGCGGAATCTCTGGAAACACCATATATTTT	CASSLGGISGNTIYF
TRBV2	-	TRBJ1-2	15	-	TGTGCCAGCAGTGATATTCGACAGACGATCTATGGCTACACCTTC	CASSDIRQTIYGYTF
TRBV10-3	-	TRBJ2-5	15	-	TGTGCCATCAGTGCAACAGACCTGTACCAAGAGACCCAGTACTTC	CAISATDLYQETQYF
TRBV19	-	TRBJ1-3	13	-	TGTGCCAGTAGTATGATCAGTGGAAACACCATATATTTT	CASSMISGNTIYF
TRBV19	-	TRBJ1-5	13	-	TGTGCCAGTAGTATCCGGGTGTGGCAGCCCCAGCATTTT	CASSIRVWQPQHF
TRBV27	-	TRBJ1-5	16	TRBD1	TGTGCCAGCAGTTTATCTCGGACAGGGGGAAATCAGCCCCAGCATTTT	CASSLSRTGGNQPQHF
TRBV5-6	-	TRBJ1-3	16	TRBD1	TGTGCCAGCAGCTTGGGCCCAACAGGGGTTGGAAACACCATATATTTT	CASSLGPTGVGNTIYF
TRBV30	-	TRBJ1-2	11	-	TGTGCCTGGAGCGAGGGCTATGGCTACACCTTC	CAWSEGYGYTF
TRBV5-1	-	TRBJ1-2	13	-	TGCGCCAGCAGCTTGCCGAGGAGTGGTGGCTACACCTTC	CASSLPRSGGYTF
TRBV28	once	TRBJ2-3	15	TRBD1	TGTGCCAGCAGTCGTGACAGGGGGCCAGGAGATACGCAGTATTTT	CASSRDRGPGDTQYF
TRBV5-6	many	TRBJ2-1	17	TRBD2	TGTGCCAGCAGCTTGAATTGGGCTAGCGGGGGTACAGATGAGCAGTTCTTC	CASSLNWASGGTDEQFF
TRBV20-1	-	TRBJ2-3	16	TRBD2	TGCAGTGCTTGTGATCAAGCGGGGGGGCCCCCAGATACGCAGTATTTT	CSACDQAGGPPDTQYF
TRBV7-3	-	TRBJ2-7	13	-	TGTGCCAGCAGGGGCCGGGACATGTACGAGCAGTACTTC	CASRGRDMYEQYF
TRBV20-1	-	TRBJ1-2	10	-	TGCAGTGCCAAAAGGGGTGACTACACCTTC	CSAKRGDYTF
TRBV11-2	-	TRBJ2-7	14	-	TGTGCCAGCAGCTTAACTAGCCAGGTCCACGAGCAGTACTTC	CASSLTSQVHEQYF
TRBV5-1	-	TRBJ1-6	14	-	TGCGCCAGCAGCCCGAGGCAGGGGTATTCACCCCTCCACTTT	CASSPRQGYSPLHF
TRBV12-3/TRBV12-4	-	TRBJ1-1	13	-	TGTGCCAGCAGTTTAGCGCGGGGGGATGTGGCTTTCTTT	CASSLARGDVAFF
TRBV27	-	TRBJ2-5	13	TRBD1	TGTGCCACCCCTGCCCGACAGGGCGAGACCCAGTACTTC	CATPARQGETQYF
TRBV6-5	-	TRBJ1-2	13	-	TGTGCCAGCAGTTACTCGAGGCAATATGGCTACACCTTC	CASSYSRQYGYTF
TRBV11-2	-	TRBJ1-2	14	-	TGTGCCAGCAGCTTAGAGCAGGGTACCTATGGCTACACCTTC	CASSLEQGTYGYTF
TRBV2	once	TRBJ2-4	14	-	TGTGCCAGCAGAGTACAGGGCTTGGCAAACATTCAGTACTTC	CASRVQGLANIQYF
TRBV5-8	few	TRBJ2-2	16	TRBD1	TGTGCCAGCACCCTGACCGGGACAGGGACTATTGGGGAGCTGTTTTTT	CASTLTGTGTIGELFF
TRBV5-1	-	TRBJ2-3	14	-	TGCGCCAGCAGCTTGTTACAGGGCACAGATACGCAGTATTTT	CASSLLQGTDTQYF
TRBV3-1/TRBV3-2	-	TRBJ2-7	17	-	TGTGCCAGCAGCCAATCACCCCTCCGGAGGTACAACTACGAGCAGTACTTC	CASSQSPLRRYNYEQYF
TRBV27	-	TRBJ2-2	13	-	TGTGCCAGCAGTTTCTCACTCACCGGGGAGCTGTTTTTT	CASSFSLTGELFF
TRBV7-6	-	TRBJ2-7	17	-	TGTGCCAGCAGCTTAGCCTGGTCCGAGGACAGAGGCCCCGAGCAGTACTTC	CASSLAWSEDRGPEQYF
TRBV11-2	-	TRBJ1-5	14	-	TGTGCCAGCAGCCTCGGGGGGACCGCTCAGCCCCAGCATTTT	CASSLGGTAQPQHF
TRBV7-3	-	TRBJ2-3	14	-	TGTGCCAGCAGCTTACTCTACGAGTCAGATACGCAGTATTTT	CASSLLYESDTQYF
TRBV10-3	-	TRBJ1-2	15	-	TGTGCCATCAGCGAATCGCTCCCAGGTGACTATGGCTACACCTTC	CAISESLPGDYGYTF
TRBV27	-	TRBJ1-6	15	-	TGTGCCAGCAGTGTGATTTCAGGACAGTATTCACCCCTCCACTTT	CASSVISGQYSPLHF
TRBV2	-	TRBJ2-3	12	TRBD2	TGTGCCAGCAGTGAACAGCGGGGTGAGCAGTATTTT	CASSEQRGEQYF
TRBV7-2	once	TRBJ2-7	12	-	TGTGCCAGCAGCTTCACGGGAGTCGAGCAGTACTTC	CASSFTGVEQYF
TRBV3-1/TRBV3-2	once	TRBJ2-2	16	-	TGTGCCAGCAGCCAAGAAGAAAGGTGGGGGGCCGGGGAGCTGTTTTTT	CASSQEERWGAGELFF
TRBV13	-	TRBJ2-3	15	TRBD1	TGTGCCAGCAGCTGGGGACAGGGGGCATCAGATACGCAGTATTTT	CASSWGQGASDTQYF
TRBV5-1	-	TRBJ2-2	15	-	TGCGCCAGCAGCTTGCAGGGGATGAACACCGGGGAGCTGTTTTTT	CASSLQGMNTGELFF
TRBV7-2	-	TRBJ1-6	16	TRBD1	TGTGCCAGCAGCTTAGAAGGGACAGGGGGCAGTTCACCCCTCCACTTT	CASSLEGTGGSSPLHF
TRBV7-8	-	TRBJ2-6	16	TRBD1	TGTGCCAGCAGCCCCCGGACAGGGACTGGGGCCAACGTCCTGACTTTC	CASSPRTGTGANVLTF
TRBV3-1/TRBV3-2	-	TRBJ1-6	17	-	TGTGCCAGCAGCGAAGGACAGAGAAGCTCCTATAATTCACCCCTCCACTTT	CASSEGQRSSYNSPLHF
TRBV10-2	-	TRBJ1-1	14	TRBD1	TGCGCCAGCAGAAGAGACAGGGGGAACACTGAAGCTTTCTTT	CASRRDRGNTEAFF
TRBV5-1	-	TRBJ2-5	15	TRBD1	TGCGCCAGCAGCTTAGTCCCGGGACAGGGGGAGACCCAGTACTTC	CASSLVPGQGETQYF
TRBV18	few	TRBJ2-2	16	-	TGTGCCAGCTCACCACCGTTGGCAGGCCGGACCGGGGAGCTGTTTTTT	CASSPPLAGRTGELFF
TRBV5-1	once	TRBJ2-2	16	TRBD2	TGCGCCAGCAGGTACAGCGGGGGAACTAACACCGGGGAGCTGTTTTTT	CASRYSGGTNTGELFF
TRBV18	-	TRBJ2-1	15	-	TGTGCCAGCTCACCGAGAGGGGGCTCCTACAATGAGCAGTTCTTC	CASSPRGGSYNEQFF
TRBV7-9	-	TRBJ2-3	14	TRBD1	TGTGCCAGTACCGGGACAGGGTCCACAGATACGCAGTATTTT	CASTGTGSTDTQYF
TRBV5-1	-	TRBJ1-1	14	TRBD1	TGCGCCAGCAGCTTAGGGACAGGAGACACTGAAGCTTTCTTT	CASSLGTGDTEAFF
TRBV10-3	-	TRBJ2-7	13	TRBD1	TGTGCCGGCGCCGGGACAGGAATAGGCGAGCAGTACTTC	CAGAGTGIGEQYF
TRBV3-1/TRBV3-2	-	TRBJ1-4	14	-	TGTGCCAGCAGTCGCGGGACGCCGGGTGTTAAACTGTTTTTT	CASSRGTPGVKLFF
TRBV3-1/TRBV3-2	-	TRBJ1-5	15	-	TGTGCCAGCAGCCACTCCGGAGGGGTCGGGCAGCCCCAGCATTTT	CASSHSGGVGQPQHF
TRBV3-1/TRBV3-2	-	TRBJ2-7	14	TRBD1	TGTGCCAGCAGCCCCCGGGACAGAGCAGGCGAGCAGTACTTC	CASSPRDRAGEQYF
TRBV18	-	TRBJ2-2	16	-	TGTGCCAGCTCGCCACAAGGGACTGTACAAAGAGGGGAGCTGTTTTTT	CASSPQGTVQRGELFF
TRBV24-1	-	TRBJ1-1	12	-	TGTGCCGCTAGCGGACAGAACACTGAAGCTTTCTTT	CAASGQNTEAFF
TRBV6-2/TRBV6-3	-	TRBJ2-5	16	TRBD2	TGTGCCAGCAGCCAGGGACTAGCGTGGGGAGAAGAGACCCAGTACTTC	CASSQGLAWGEETQYF
TRBV5-8	-	TRBJ2-3	18	TRBD2	TGTGCCAGCAGCTTGGCCCTGACTAGCGGGGGGGCAGCAGATACGCAGTATTTT	CASSLALTSGGAADTQYF
TRBV19	-	TRBJ1-5	12	-	TGTGCCAGTAACCTGCAGGGTCAGCCCCAGCATTTT	CASNLQGQPQHF